The TCR beta chain under discussion was sequenced for a study of cytomegalovirus exposure and HLA in healthy donors. Primers for the PCR totalled 60 Vbeta and 13 Jbeta. The table came from immunoSEQ multiplex PCR; TCRdb's copy has only in-frame clones and leaves some out. The table shows about 150,000 clones, with roughly 73% occurring only once. When sampled, the donors appeared nominally healthy, though they likely had unrecorded immune exposures. V was cut by 5 bases and J by 6 bases, with 13 bases left in between. The CDR3 has 13 amino acids. CDR1 is MNHEY, CDR2 SVGAGI, per germline. The receptor's source is a woman under 30 in good health and CMV-seronegative. The specimen sequenced was PBMCs. The chain uses TRBV6-5 and TRBJ1-1; no clear D. This chain's CDR3 is CASSPDSSAEAFF. In nucleotides, the CDR3 is TGTGCCAGCAGTCCCGACTCGAGCGCTGAAGCTTTCTTT.